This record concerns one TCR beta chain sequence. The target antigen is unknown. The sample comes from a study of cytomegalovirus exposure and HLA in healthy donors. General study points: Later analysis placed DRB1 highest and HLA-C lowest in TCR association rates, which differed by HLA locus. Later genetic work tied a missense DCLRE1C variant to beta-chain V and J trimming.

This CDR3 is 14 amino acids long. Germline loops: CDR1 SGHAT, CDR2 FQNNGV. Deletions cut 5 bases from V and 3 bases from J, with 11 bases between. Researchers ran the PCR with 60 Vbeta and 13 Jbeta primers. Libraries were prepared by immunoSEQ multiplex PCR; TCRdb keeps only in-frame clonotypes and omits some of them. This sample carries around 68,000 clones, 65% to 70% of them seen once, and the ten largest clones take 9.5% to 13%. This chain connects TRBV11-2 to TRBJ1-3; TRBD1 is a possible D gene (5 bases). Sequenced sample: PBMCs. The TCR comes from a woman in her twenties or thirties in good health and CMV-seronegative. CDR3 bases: TGTGCCAGCAGCGTACAGGCTGTTGGAAACACCATATATTTT. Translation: CASSVQAVGNTIYF.